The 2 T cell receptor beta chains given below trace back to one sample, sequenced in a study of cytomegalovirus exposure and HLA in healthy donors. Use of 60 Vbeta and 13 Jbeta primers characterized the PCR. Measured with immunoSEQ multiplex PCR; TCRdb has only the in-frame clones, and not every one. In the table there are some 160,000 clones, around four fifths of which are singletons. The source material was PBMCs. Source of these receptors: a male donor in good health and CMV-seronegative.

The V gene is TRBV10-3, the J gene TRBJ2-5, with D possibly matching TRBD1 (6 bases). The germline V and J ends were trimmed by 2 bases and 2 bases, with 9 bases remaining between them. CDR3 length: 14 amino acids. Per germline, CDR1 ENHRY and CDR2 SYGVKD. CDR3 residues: CAISEQGTQETQYF. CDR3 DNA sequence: TGTGCCATCAGTGAGCAGGGGACACAAGAGACCCAGTACTTC.

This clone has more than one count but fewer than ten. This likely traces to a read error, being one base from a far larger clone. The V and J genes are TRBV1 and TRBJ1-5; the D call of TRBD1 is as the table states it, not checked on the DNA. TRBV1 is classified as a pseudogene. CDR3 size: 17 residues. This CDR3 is CTSSPDRGRFGNQPQHF. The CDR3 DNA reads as TGCACCAGCAGCCCGGACAGGGGGCGGTTCGGCAATCAGCCCCAGCATTTT.